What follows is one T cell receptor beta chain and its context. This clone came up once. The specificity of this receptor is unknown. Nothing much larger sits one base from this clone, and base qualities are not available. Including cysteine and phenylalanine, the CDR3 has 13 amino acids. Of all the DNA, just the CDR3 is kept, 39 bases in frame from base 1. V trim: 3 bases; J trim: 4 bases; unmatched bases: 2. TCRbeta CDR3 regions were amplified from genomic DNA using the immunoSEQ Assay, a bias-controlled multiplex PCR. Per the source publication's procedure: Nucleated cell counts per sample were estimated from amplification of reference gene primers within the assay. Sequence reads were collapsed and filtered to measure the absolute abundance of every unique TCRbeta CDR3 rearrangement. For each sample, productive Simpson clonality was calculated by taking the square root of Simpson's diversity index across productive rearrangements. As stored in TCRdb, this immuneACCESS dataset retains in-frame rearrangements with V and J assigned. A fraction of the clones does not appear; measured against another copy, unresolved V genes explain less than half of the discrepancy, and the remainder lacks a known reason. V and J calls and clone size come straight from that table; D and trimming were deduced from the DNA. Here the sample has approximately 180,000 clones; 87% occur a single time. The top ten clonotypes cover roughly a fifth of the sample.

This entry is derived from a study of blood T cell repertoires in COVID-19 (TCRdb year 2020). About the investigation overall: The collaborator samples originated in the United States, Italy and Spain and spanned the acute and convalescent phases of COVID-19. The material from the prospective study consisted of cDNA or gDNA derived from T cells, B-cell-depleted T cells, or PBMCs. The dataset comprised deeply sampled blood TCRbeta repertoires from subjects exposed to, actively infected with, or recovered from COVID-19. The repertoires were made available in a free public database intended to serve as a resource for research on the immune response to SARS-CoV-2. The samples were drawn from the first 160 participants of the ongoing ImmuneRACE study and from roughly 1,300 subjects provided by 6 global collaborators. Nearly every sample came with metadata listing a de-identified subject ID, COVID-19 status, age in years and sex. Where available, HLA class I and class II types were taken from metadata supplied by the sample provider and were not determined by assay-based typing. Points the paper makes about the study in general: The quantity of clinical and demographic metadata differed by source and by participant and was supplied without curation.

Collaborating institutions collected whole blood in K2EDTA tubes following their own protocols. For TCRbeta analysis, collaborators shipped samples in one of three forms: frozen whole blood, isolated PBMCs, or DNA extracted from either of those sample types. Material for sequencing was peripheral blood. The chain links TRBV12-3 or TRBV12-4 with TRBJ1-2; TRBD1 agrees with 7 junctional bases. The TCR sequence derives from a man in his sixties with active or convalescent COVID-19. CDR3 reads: CASSLGQLYGYTF. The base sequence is TGTGCCAGCAGTTTGGGACAGCTCTATGGCTACACCTTC.